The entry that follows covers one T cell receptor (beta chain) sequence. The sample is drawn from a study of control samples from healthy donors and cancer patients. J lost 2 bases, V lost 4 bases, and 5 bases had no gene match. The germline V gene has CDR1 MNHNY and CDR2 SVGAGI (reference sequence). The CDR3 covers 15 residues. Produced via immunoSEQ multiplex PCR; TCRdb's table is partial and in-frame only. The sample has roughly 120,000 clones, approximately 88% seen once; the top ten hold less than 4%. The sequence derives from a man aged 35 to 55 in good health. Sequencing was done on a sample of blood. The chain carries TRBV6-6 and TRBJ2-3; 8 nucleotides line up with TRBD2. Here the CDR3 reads CASSLTGGPTDTQYF. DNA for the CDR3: TGTGCCAGCAGTTTAACGGGGGGGCCCACAGATACGCAGTATTTT.